A selection of T cell receptor beta chains follows, all from one sample in a study of T-cell memory formation after mild COVID-19. MiXCR, run by TCRdb on the 5' RACE reads, gives a single entry per CDR3 protein. In the table there are about 38,000 distinct CDR3 sequences, around 10% of which are singletons. Sequencing was performed on PBMCs or a T cell subset sorted from them (not recorded which). All receptors derive from a man aged 18 to 29 who had mild COVID-19 (a few samples of this study predate the infection). Cell type and time point are not known. Both conserved end residues are part of each CDR3. Each record gives: CDR3 length, J gene, clone size, D gene, V gene, CDR3 protein, CDR3 DNA. D genes are given only for firm matches. The listing skips clone size in some rows; elsewhere it reads once, few, many or a size class.

>18|TRBJ2-1|many|TRBD2|TRBV5-1
CASSRGRASGADYNEQFF
TGCGCCAGCAGCCGTGGCAGGGCTAGCGGGGCTGATTACAATGAGCAGTTCTTC
>14|TRBJ2-5|many|.|TRBV27
CASSSPASLETQYF
TGTGCCAGCAGTTCCCCGGCGAGCCTAGAGACCCAGTACTTC
>14|TRBJ2-3|.|TRBD1|TRBV20-1
CSARLRGQGNTQYF
TGCAGTGCTAGGCTCAGGGGGCAAGGAAATACGCAGTATTTT
>14|TRBJ2-3|many|.|TRBV6-2/TRBV6-3
CATTFATSTDTQYF
TGTGCCACCACGTTTGCCACTAGCACAGATACGCAGTATTTT
>14|TRBJ2-1|.|.|TRBV28
CASSFAGDGDEQFF
TGTGCCAGCAGTTTTGCTGGGGACGGGGATGAGCAGTTCTTC
>15|TRBJ2-7|many|.|TRBV5-1
CASSFVVVGSYEQYF
TGCGCCAGCAGCTTTGTAGTTGTTGGCTCCTACGAGCAGTACTTC
>15|TRBJ1-6|many|TRBD1|TRBV7-9
CASSPRQGNNSPLHF
TGTGCCAGCAGCCCCCGACAGGGGAATAATTCACCCCTCCACTTT
>14|TRBJ1-1|many|TRBD1|TRBV18
CASNTGGANTEAFF
TGTGCCAGCAACACAGGGGGCGCGAACACTGAAGCTTTCTTT
>13|TRBJ1-2|many|TRBD1|TRBV6-6
CASNSGGYYGYTF
TGTGCCAGCAATTCAGGGGGTTACTATGGCTACACCTTC
>16|TRBJ2-3|many|TRBD2|TRBV5-6
CASSLPLSGGAGTQYF
TGTGCCAGCAGCTTACCCCTTAGCGGGGGGGCAGGGACGCAGTATTTT
>13|TRBJ2-3|many|TRBD1|TRBV6-1
CASGQGSTDTQYF
TGTGCCAGCGGACAGGGTAGCACAGATACGCAGTATTTT
>15|TRBJ1-1|many|.|TRBV7-2
CASSLDGNVNTEAFF
TGTGCCAGCAGCTTAGATGGAAATGTGAACACTGAAGCTTTCTTT
>14|TRBJ2-3|many|.|TRBV7-2
CASTGYGGAATQYF
TGTGCCAGCACCGGTTACGGCGGGGCCGCAACGCAGTATTTT
>16|TRBJ1-5|.|.|TRBV19
CASSPPKEKGNQPQHF
TGTGCCAGTAGCCCCCCTAAAGAAAAAGGCAATCAGCCCCAGCATTTT
>15|TRBJ2-2|once|.|TRBV19
CASSPGTFLLGELFF
TGTGCCAGTAGTCCCGGGACTTTCTTACTCGGGGAGCTGTTTTTT
>13|TRBJ2-7|many|.|TRBV5-1
CASSLDGSYEQYF
TGCGCCAGCAGCCTAGACGGTTCCTACGAGCAGTACTTC
>14|TRBJ1-1|many|.|TRBV6-5
CASSSPGVKTEAFF
TGTGCCAGCAGTTCCCCGGGGGTGAAGACTGAAGCTTTCTTT
>15|TRBJ2-7|few|.|TRBV19
CASSIGAMSSYEQYF
TGTGCCAGTAGTATAGGGGCTATGAGCTCCTACGAGCAGTACTTC
>18|TRBJ2-6|many|TRBD1|TRBV4-1
CASSQGRQGASGANVLTF
TGCGCCAGCAGCCAAGGGAGACAGGGGGCATCTGGGGCCAACGTCCTGACTTTC
>15|TRBJ1-1|many|.|TRBV5-5
CASSSLQIMNTEAFF
TGTGCCAGCAGCTCGTTACAGATTATGAACACTGAAGCTTTCTTT
>15|TRBJ1-1|many|.|TRBV7-3
CASSWSPGRNTEAFF
TGTGCCAGCAGCTGGTCCCCAGGGAGGAACACTGAAGCTTTCTTT
>16|TRBJ2-3|few|TRBD2|TRBV15
CATSRGASGNTDTQYF
TGTGCCACCAGCAGAGGGGCTAGCGGTAACACAGATACGCAGTATTTT
>15|TRBJ1-5|many|.|TRBV29-1
CSVADGWLGNQPQHF
TGCAGCGTTGCCGACGGCTGGCTAGGCAATCAGCCCCAGCATTTT
>16|TRBJ2-5|many|TRBD2|TRBV6-5
CASRRLSGGNQETQYF
TGTGCCAGCAGGCGCTTGAGCGGGGGAAATCAAGAGACCCAGTACTTC
>16|TRBJ1-1|many|TRBD1|TRBV20-1
CSATGQGGFMNTEAFF
TGCAGTGCTACGGGACAGGGGGGTTTCATGAACACTGAAGCTTTCTTT
>17|TRBJ2-1|many|TRBD2|TRBV20-1
CSATTSGGPLSYNEQFF
TGCAGTGCCACAACTAGCGGGGGGCCCCTCTCCTACAATGAGCAGTTCTTC
>14|TRBJ1-6|many|TRBD1|TRBV7-2
CASSLGDRDSPLHF
TGTGCCAGCAGCTTAGGGGACAGGGACTCACCCCTCCACTTT
>17|TRBJ2-4|many|TRBD1|TRBV7-2
CASSLSQGQGAKNIQYF
TGTGCCAGCAGCTTATCCCAAGGACAGGGGGCCAAAAACATTCAGTACTTC
>17|TRBJ2-3|few|.|TRBV4-3
CASSQNRAVLYTDTQYF
TGCGCCAGCAGCCAAAACCGTGCAGTACTTTACACAGATACGCAGTATTTT
>13|TRBJ2-1|many|.|TRBV7-6
CASSSLATGEQFF
TGTGCCAGCAGCTCACTAGCGACAGGGGAGCAGTTCTTC
>15|TRBJ1-6|many|TRBD1|TRBV5-5
CASTQTGFYNSPLHF
TGTGCCAGCACCCAGACAGGGTTCTATAATTCACCCCTCCACTTT
>11|TRBJ2-1|many|.|TRBV6-6
CASTEGGEQFF
TGTGCCAGCACCGAAGGGGGTGAGCAGTTCTTC
>13|TRBJ2-3|many|.|TRBV4-3
CASSQERADTQYF
TGCGCCAGCAGCCAAGAAAGGGCAGATACGCAGTATTTT
>14|TRBJ1-1|many|.|TRBV10-3
CAISGTEKDTEAFF
TGTGCCATCAGTGGGACGGAAAAGGACACTGAAGCTTTCTTT
>13|TRBJ2-1|many|.|TRBV7-8
CASSAGLYNEQFF
TGTGCCAGCAGCGCGGGACTTTACAATGAGCAGTTCTTC
>12|TRBJ2-7|many|.|TRBV5-1
CASSLGYYEQYF
TGCGCCAGCAGCTTGGGGTACTACGAGCAGTACTTC
>18|TRBJ2-2|many|TRBD2|TRBV2
CASSDLGLAGGPTGELFF
TGTGCCAGCAGTGACCTCGGACTAGCGGGGGGGCCCACCGGGGAGCTGTTTTTT
>12|TRBJ1-1|many|.|TRBV20-1
CSATRVRTEAFF
TGCAGTGCTACAAGAGTTCGGACTGAAGCTTTCTTT
>15|TRBJ2-2|many|TRBD2|TRBV20-1
CSASFSGGGTGELFF
TGCAGTGCTAGTTTCAGCGGGGGGGGTACCGGGGAGCTGTTTTTT
>14|TRBJ1-1|many|.|TRBV27
CASRTRLVGGRAFF
TGTGCCAGCAGGACTCGCTTAGTGGGGGGCAGAGCTTTCTTT